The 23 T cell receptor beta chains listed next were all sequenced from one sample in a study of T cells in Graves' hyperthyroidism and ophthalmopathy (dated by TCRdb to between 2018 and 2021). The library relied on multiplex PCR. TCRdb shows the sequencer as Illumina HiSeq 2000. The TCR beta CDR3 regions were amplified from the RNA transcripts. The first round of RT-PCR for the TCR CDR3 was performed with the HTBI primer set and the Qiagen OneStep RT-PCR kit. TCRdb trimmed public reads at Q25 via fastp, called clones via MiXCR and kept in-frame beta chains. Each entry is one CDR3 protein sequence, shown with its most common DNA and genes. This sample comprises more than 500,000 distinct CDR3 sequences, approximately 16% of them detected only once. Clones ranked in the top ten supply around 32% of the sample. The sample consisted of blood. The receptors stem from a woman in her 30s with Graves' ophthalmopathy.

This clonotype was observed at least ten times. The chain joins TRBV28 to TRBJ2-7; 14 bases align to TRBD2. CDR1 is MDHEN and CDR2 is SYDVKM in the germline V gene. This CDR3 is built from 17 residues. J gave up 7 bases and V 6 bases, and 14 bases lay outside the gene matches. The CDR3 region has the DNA TGTGCCAGCAGACCACGACTAGCGGGAGGGCCCGCGGGGGAGCAGTACTTC. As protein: CASRPRLAGGPAGEQYF.

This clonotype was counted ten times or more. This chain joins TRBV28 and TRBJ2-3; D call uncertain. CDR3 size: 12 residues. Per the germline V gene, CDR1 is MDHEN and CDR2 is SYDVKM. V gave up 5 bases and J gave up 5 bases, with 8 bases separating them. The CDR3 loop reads CASSPNIDTQYF. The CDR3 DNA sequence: TGTGCCAGCAGTCCAAATATAGATACGCAGTATTTT. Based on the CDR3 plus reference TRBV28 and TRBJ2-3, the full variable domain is DVKVTQSSRYLVKRTGEKVFLECVQDMDHENMFWYRQDPGLGLRLIYFSYDVKMKEKGDIPEGYSVSREKKERFSLILESASTNQTSMYLCASSPNIDTQYFGPGTRLTVL.

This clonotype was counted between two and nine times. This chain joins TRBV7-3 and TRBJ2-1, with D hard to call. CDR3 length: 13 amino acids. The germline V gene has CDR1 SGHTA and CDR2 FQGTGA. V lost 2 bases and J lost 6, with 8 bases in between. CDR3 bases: TGTGCCAGCAGCTTACTCAGCGCCAATGAGCAGTTCTTC. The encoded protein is CASSLLSANEQFF.

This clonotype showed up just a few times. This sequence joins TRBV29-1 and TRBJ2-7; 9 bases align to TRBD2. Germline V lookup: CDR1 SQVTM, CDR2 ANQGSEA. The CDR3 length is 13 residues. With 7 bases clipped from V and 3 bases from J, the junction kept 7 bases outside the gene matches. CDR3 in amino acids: CSASGGRDYEQYF. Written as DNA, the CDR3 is TGCAGCGCCAGTGGCGGGAGGGACTACGAGCAGTACTTC.

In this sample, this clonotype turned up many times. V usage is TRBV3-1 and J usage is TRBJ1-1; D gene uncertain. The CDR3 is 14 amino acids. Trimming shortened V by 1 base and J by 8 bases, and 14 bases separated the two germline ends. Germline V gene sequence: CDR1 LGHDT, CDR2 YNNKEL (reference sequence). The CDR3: CASSQARSSEEAFF. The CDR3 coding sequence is TGTGCCAGCAGCCAAGCGAGGTCTTCAGAAGAAGCTTTCTTT. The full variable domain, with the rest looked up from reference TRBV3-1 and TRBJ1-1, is DTAVSQTPKYLVTQMGNDKSIKCEQNLGHDTMYWYKQDSKKFLKIMFSYNNKELIINETVPNRFSPKSPDKAHLNLHINSLELGDSAVYFCASSQARSSEEAFFGQGTRLTVV.

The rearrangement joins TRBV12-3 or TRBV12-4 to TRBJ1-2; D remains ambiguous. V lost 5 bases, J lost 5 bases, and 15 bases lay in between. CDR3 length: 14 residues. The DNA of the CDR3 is TGTGCCAGCAGTGGGGAAAAGGGCTCATATGGCTACACCTTC. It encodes CASSGEKGSYGYTF.

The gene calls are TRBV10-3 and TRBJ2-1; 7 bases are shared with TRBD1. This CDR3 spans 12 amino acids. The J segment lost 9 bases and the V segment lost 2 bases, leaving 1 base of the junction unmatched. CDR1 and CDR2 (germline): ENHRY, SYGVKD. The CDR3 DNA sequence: TGTGCCATCAGTGAGCAGGGGGTTGAGCAGTTCTTC. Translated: CAISEQGVEQFF.

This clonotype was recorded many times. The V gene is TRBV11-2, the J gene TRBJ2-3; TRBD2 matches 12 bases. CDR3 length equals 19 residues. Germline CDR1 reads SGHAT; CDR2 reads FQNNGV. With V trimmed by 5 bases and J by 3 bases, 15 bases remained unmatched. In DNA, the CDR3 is TGTGCCAGCAGCCCCCGTCGACTAGCGGGAGTCGGTTGGACAGATACGCAGTATTTT. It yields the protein CASSPRRLAGVGWTDTQYF.

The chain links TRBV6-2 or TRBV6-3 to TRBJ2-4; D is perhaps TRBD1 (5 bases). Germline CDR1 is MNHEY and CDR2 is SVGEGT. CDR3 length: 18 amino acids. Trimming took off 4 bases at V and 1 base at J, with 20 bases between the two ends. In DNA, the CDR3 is TGTGCCAGCAGTTTTGACGGTACAGGCCTTATTGCCAAAAACATTCAGTACTTC. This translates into CASSFDGTGLIAKNIQYF.

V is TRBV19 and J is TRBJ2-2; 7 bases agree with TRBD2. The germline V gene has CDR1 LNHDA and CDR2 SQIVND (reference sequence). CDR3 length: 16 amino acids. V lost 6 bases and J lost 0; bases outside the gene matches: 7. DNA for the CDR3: TGTGCCAGTAGCAAACTAGCGCCCGCGAACACCGGGGAGCTGTTTTTT. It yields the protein CASSKLAPANTGELFF.

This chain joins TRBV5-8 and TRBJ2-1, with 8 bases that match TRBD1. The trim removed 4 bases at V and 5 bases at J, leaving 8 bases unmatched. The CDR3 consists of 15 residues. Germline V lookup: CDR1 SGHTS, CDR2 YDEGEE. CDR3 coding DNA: TGTGCCAGCAGCCTTCGGCAGGGGGCGAACAATGAGCAGTTCTTC. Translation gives CASSLRQGANNEQFF.

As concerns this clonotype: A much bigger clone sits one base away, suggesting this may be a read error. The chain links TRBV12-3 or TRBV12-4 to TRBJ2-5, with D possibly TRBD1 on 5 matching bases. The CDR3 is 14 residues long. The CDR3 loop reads CASSLRATQETRYF. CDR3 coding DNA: TGTGCCAGCAGTCTCAGGGCGACCCAAGAGACCCGGTACTTC.

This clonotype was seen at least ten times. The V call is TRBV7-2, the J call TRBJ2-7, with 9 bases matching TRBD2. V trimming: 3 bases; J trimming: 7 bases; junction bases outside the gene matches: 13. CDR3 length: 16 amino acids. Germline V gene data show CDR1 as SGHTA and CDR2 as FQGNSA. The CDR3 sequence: CASSFEPSGALWEQYF. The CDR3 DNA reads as TGTGCCAGCAGCTTTGAGCCTAGCGGGGCCCTCTGGGAGCAGTACTTC.

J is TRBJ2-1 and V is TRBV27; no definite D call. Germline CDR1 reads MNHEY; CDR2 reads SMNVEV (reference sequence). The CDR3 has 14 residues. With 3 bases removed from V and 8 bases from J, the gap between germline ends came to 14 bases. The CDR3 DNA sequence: TGTGCCAGCAGTTTTGGCACATTCGGCGATGAGCAGTTCTTC. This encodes CASSFGTFGDEQFF.

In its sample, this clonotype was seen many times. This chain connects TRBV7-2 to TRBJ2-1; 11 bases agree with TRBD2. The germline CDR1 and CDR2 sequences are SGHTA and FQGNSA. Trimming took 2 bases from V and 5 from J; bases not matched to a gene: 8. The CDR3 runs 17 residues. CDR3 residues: CASSLLAGGRYDNEQFF. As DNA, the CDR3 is TGTGCCAGCAGCTTACTAGCGGGAGGAAGGTATGACAATGAGCAGTTCTTC.

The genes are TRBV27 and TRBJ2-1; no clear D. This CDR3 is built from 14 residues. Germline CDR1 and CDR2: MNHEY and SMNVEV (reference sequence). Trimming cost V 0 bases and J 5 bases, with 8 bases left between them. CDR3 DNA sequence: TGTGCCAGCAGTTTATCCCAAGGACACAATGAGCAGTTCTTC. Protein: CASSLSQGHNEQFF.

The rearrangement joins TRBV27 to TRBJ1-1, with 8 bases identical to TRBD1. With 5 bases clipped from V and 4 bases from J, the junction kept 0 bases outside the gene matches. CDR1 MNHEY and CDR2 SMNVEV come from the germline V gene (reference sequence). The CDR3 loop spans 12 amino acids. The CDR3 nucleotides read TGTGCCAGCAGTGACAGGGGCACTGAAGCTTTCTTT. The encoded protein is CASSDRGTEAFF.

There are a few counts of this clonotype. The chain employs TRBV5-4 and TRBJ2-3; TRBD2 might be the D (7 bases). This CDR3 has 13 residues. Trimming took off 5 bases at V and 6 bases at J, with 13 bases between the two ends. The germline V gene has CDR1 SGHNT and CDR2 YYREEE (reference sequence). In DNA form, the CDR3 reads TGTGCCAGCAGGTCCCGGGGGGCGGATACGCAGTATTTT. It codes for CASRSRGADTQYF. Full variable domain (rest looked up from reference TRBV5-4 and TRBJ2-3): ETGVTQSPTHLIKTRGQQVTLRCSSQSGHNTVSWYQQALGQGPQFIFQYYREEENGRGNFPPRFSGLQFPNYSSELNVNALELDDSALYLCASRSRGADTQYFGPGTRLTVL.

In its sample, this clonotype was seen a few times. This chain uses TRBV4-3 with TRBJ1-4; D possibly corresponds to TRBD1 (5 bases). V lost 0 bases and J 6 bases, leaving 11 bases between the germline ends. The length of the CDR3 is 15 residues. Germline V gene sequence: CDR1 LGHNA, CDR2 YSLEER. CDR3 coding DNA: TGCGCCAGCAGCCAAGATCCCAGGGTCGATGAAAAACTGTTTTTT. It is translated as CASSQDPRVDEKLFF.

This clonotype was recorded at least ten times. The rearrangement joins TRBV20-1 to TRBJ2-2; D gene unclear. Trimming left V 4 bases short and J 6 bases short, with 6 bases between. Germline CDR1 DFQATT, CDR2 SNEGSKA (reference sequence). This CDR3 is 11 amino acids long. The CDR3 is CSANDAGELFF. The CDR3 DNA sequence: TGCAGTGCTAACGACGCCGGGGAGCTGTTTTTT.

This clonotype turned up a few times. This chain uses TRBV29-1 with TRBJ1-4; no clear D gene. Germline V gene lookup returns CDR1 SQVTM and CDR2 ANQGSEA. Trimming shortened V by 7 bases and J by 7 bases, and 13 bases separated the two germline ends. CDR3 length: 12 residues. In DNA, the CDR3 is TGCAGCGCCGCGGGATTCGGTGAAAAACTGTTTTTT. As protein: CSAAGFGEKLFF.

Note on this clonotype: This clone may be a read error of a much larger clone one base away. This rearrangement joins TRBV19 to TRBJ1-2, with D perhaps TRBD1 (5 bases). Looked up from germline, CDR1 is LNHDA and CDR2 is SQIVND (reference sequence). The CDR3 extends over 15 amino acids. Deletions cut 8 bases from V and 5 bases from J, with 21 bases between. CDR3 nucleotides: TGTGCCAGTTCCCCGGCTGGGGGACGTGGGTATGGCTACACCTTC. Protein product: CASSPAGGRGYGYTF.

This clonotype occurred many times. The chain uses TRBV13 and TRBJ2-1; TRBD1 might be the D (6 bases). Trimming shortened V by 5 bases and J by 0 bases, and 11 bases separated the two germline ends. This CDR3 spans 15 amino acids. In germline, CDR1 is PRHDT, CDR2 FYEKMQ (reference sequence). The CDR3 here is CASSLQGPSYNEQFF. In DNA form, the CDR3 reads TGTGCCAGCAGCCTCCAGGGGCCCTCCTACAATGAGCAGTTCTTC.